This T cell receptor (beta chain) appears in the sequencing data of a study of T cells in Graves' hyperthyroidism and ophthalmopathy. Study observations and caveats: Ophthalmopathy was told apart from stable hyperthyroidism by a 13 V-J model.

Patients with ophthalmopathy all had a Clinical Activity Score of at least 3, a NOSPECS grade of at least 4 and duration under 3 months. It was uncontrolled infection, other autoimmune disease, pregnancy or lactation that excluded patients. The diagnoses drew upon clinical symptoms, serum thyroxine and TRAb, thyroid ultrasound and orbital computed tomography. Template material for amplifying TCR beta CDR3 regions consisted of RNA transcripts. The primer set for the first-round RT-PCR of the TCR CDR3 was HTBI. One entry per CDR3 protein results from TCRdb running MiXCR on the multiplex PCR reads. The sample includes about half a million distinct CDR3 sequences, roughly 25% of them seen just once. V lost 0 bases and J lost 6, with 17 bases in between. The germline V gene has CDR1 SGHAT and CDR2 FQNNGV. There are 16 residues in the CDR3. This clonotype was observed at least ten times. Its target is unknown.

The V gene is TRBV11-2, the J gene TRBJ1-2; D may be TRBD1 (5 bases). The sequenced sample was blood. The sequence was obtained from a woman between 25 and 40 years old with Graves' ophthalmopathy. DNA for the CDR3: TGTGCCAGCAGCTTAGACCTCTTCGGGGGTAGGCATGGCTACACCTTC. Encoded protein: CASSLDLFGGRHGYTF.